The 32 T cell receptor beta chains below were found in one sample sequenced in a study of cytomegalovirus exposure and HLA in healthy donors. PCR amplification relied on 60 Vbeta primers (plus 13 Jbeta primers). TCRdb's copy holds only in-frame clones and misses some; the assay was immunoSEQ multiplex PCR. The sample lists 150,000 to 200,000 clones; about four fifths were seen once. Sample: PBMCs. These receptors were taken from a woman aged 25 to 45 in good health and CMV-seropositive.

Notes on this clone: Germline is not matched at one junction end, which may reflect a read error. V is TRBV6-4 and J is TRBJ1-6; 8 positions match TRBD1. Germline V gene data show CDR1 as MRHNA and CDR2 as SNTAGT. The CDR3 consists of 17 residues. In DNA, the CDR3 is TGTGCCAGCAGAGACTATTCAGGGGGCGGGAAGAATTCACCCCTCCACTTT. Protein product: CASRDYSGGGKNSPLHF.

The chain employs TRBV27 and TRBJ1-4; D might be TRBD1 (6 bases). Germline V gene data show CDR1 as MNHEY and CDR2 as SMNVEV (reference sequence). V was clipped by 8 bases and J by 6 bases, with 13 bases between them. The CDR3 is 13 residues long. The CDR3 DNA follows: TGTGCCAGCCCGGGGGGCGAGGATGAAAAACTGTTTTTT. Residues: CASPGGEDEKLFF.

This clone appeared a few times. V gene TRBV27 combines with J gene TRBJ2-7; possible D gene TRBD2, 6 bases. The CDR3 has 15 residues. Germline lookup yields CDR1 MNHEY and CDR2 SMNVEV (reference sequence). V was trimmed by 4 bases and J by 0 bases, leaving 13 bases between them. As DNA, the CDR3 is TGTGCCAGCAGTTGGACGGGGGACGCCTCCTACGAGCAGTACTTC. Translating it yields CASSWTGDASYEQYF.

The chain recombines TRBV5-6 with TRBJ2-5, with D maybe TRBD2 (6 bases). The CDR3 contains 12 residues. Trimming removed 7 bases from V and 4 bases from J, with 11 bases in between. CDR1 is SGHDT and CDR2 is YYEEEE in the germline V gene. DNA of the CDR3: TGTGCCAGCGTAGGGGAGGCAGAGACCCAGTACTTC. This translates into CASVGEAETQYF.

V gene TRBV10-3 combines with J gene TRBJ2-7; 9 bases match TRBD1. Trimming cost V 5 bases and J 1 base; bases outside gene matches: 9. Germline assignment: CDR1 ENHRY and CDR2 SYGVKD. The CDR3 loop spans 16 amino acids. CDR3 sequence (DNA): TGTGCCATCAGTCAAGCCGGGACAGGGATTTCCTACGAGCAGTACTTC. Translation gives CAISQAGTGISYEQYF.

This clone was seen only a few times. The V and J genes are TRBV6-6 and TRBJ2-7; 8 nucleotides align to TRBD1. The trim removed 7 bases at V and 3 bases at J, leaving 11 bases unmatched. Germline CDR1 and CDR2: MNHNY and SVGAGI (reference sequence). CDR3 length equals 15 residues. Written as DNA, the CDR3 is TGTGCCAGCAACCCCCGGACAGGGTTAAGCTACGAGCAGTACTTC. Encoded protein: CASNPRTGLSYEQYF.

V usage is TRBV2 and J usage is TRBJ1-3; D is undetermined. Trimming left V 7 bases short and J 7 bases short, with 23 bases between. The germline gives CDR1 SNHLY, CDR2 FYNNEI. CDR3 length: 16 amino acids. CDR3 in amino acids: CASTSQDLRGSNTIYF. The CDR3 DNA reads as TGTGCCAGCACGAGTCAGGACCTACGCGGGTCGAACACCATATATTTT.

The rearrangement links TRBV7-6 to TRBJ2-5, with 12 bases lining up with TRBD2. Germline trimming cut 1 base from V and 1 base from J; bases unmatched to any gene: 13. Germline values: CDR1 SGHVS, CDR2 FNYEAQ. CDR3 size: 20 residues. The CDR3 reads CASSLVTSGRVGGSQETQYF. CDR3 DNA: TGTGCCAGCAGCTTAGTGACTAGCGGGAGAGTGGGGGGGTCCCAAGAGACCCAGTACTTC.

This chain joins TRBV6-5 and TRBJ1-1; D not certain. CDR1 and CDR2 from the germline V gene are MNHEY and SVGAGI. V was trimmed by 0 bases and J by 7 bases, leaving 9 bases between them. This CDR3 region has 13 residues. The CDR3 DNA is TGTGCCAGCAGTTACTCGATGAGTGTTGAAGCTTTCTTT. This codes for CASSYSMSVEAFF.

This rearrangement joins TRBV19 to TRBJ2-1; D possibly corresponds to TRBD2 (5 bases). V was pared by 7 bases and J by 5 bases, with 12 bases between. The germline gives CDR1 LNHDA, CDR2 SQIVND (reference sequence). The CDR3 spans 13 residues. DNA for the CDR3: TGTGCCAGTAACTCCTACGGGGACAATGAGCAGTTCTTC. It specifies CASNSYGDNEQFF.

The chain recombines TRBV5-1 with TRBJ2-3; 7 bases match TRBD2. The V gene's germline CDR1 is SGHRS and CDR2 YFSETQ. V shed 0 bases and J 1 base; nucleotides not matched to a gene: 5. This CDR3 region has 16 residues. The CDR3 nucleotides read TGCGCCAGCAGCTTGGCGATGGGGGGGGGCACAGATACGCAGTATTTT. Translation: CASSLAMGGGTDTQYF.

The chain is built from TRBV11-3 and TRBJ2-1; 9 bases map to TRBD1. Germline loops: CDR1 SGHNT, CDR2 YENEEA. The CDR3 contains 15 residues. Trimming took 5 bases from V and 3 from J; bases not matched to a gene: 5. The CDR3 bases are TGTGCCAGCAGCACGCGACAGGGGGGCTACAATGAGCAGTTCTTC. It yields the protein CASSTRQGGYNEQFF.

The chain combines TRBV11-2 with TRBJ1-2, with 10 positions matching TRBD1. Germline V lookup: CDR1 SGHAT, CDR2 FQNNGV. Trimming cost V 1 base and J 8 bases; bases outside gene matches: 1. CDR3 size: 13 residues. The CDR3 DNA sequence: TGTGCCAGCAGCTTAGGGGACAGGGGAGGCTACACCTTC. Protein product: CASSLGDRGGYTF.

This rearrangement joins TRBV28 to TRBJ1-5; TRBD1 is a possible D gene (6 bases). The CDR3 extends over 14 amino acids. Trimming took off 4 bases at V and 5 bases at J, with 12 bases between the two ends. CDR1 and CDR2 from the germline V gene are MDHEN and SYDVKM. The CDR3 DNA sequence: TGTGCCAGCAGTTCTAAGACAGGCTATCAGCCCCAGCATTTT. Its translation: CASSSKTGYQPQHF.

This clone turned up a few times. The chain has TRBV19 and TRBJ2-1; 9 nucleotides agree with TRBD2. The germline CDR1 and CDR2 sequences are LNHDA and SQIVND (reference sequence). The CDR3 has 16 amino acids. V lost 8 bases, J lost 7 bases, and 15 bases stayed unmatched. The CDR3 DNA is TGTGCCAGTCGACGTGATGGGACTAGCAATGGAAATGAGCAGTTCTTC. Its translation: CASRRDGTSNGNEQFF.

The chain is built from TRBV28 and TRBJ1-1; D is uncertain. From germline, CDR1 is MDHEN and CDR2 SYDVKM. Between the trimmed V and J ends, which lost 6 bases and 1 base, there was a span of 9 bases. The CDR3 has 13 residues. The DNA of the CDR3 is TGTGCCAGCAGCAGAATCAGGAACACTGAAGCTTTCTTT. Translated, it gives CASSRIRNTEAFF.

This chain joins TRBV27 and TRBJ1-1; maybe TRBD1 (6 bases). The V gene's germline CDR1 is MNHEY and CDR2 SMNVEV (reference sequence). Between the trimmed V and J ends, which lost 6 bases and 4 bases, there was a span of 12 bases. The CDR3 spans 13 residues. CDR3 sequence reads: CASRQGWGTEAFF. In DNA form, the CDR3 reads TGTGCCAGCAGACAGGGTTGGGGCACTGAAGCTTTCTTT.

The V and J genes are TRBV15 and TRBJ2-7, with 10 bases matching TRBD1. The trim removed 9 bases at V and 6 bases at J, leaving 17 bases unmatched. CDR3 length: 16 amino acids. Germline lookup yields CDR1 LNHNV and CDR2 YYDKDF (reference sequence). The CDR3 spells CATLSTSGTGVVEQYF. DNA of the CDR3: TGTGCCACACTATCAACCTCAGGGACAGGGGTTGTCGAGCAGTACTTC. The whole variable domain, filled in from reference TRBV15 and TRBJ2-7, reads DAMVIQNPRYQVTQFGKPVTLSCSQTLNHNVMYWYQQKSSQAPKLLFHYYDKDFNNEADTPDNFQSRRPNTSFCFLDIRSPGLGDTAMYLCATLSTSGTGVVEQYFGPGTRLTVT.

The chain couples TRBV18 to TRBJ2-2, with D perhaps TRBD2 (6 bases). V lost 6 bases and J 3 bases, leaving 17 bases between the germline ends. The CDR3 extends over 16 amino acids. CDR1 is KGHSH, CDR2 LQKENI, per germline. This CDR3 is CASSSLELAYTGELFF. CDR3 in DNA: TGTGCCAGCTCTTCTTTGGAGCTAGCGTACACCGGGGAGCTGTTTTTT.

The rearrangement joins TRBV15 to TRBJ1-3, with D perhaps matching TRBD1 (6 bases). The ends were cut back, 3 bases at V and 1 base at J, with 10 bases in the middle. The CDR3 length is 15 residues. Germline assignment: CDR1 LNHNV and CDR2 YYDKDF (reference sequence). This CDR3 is CATSSTTGSGNTIYF. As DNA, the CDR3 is TGTGCCACCAGCAGCACGACAGGTTCTGGAAACACCATATATTTT.

The CDR3 DNA sequence: TGTGCCAGCAGCACCCGGACTGAACAGCCCCAGCATTTT. Translated: CASSTRTEQPQHF. The chain employs TRBV7-2 and TRBJ1-5; D is unresolved. CDR1 and CDR2 (germline): SGHTA, FQGNSA. With 5 bases removed from V and 7 bases from J, the gap between germline ends came to 12 bases. The length of the CDR3 is 13 residues.

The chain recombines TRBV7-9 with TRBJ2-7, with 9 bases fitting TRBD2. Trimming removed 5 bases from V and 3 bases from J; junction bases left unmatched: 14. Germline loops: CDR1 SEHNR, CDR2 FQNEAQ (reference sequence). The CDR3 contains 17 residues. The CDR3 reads CASSKVGGGAVFYEQYF. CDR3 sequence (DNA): TGTGCCAGCAGCAAAGTGGGCGGGGGGGCCGTTTTCTACGAGCAGTACTTC.

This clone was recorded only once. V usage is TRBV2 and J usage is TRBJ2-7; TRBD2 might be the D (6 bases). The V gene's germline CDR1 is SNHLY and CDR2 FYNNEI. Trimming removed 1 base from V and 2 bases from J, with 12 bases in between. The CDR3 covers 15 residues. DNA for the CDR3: TGTGCCAGCAGTGAAGACCGAGGGAGGCCCTACGAGCAGTACTTC. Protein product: CASSEDRGRPYEQYF.

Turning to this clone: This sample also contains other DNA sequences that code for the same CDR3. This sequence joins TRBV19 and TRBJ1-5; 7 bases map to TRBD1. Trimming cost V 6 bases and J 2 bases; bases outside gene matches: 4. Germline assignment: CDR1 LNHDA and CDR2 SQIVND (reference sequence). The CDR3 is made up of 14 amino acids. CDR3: CASSTTGGNQPQHF. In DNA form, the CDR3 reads TGTGCCAGTAGCACCACAGGGGGCAATCAGCCCCAGCATTTT.

CDR3 sequence: CASSLAGGSEKLFF. CDR3 coding DNA: TGTGCCAGCAGCTTGGCAGGGGGCAGCGAAAAACTGTTTTTT. The chain uses TRBV11-2 and TRBJ1-4; 8 bases fit TRBD1. The CDR3 consists of 14 residues. From germline, CDR1 is SGHAT and CDR2 FQNNGV. The trim removed 3 bases at V and 8 bases at J, leaving 5 bases unmatched. Supplemented by reference TRBV11-2 and TRBJ1-4, the full variable domain reads EAGVAQSPRYKIIEKRQSVAFWCNPISGHATLYWYQQILGQGPKLLIQFQNNGVVDDSQLPKDRFSAERLKGVDSTLKIQPAKLEDSAVYLCASSLAGGSEKLFFGSGTQLSVL.

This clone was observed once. CDR3 sequence (DNA): TGTGCCAGCAGCCCGAGGGGGGGCTTTGAGCCCCAGCATTTT. Encoded protein: CASSPRGGFEPQHF. The chain carries TRBV2 and TRBJ1-5; TRBD1 might be the D (6 bases). The germline V and J ends were trimmed by 6 bases and 8 bases, with 17 bases remaining between them. Germline values: CDR1 SNHLY, CDR2 FYNNEI. The CDR3 is 14 residues long. Supplemented by reference TRBV2 and TRBJ1-5, the full variable domain reads EPEVTQTPSHQVTQMGQEVILRCVPISNHLYFYWYRQILGQKVEFLVSFYNNEISEKSEIFDDQFSVERPDGSNFTLKIRSTKLEDSAMYFCASSPRGGFEPQHFGDGTRLSIL.

In DNA form, the CDR3 reads TGTGCCAGCACCCGGACAGGGGACGGTGAGACCCAGTACTTC. Protein product: CASTRTGDGETQYF. The chain has TRBV6-6 and TRBJ2-5; 9 bases fit TRBD1. This CDR3 comprises 14 residues. J gave up 5 bases and V 7 bases, and 8 bases lay outside the gene matches. The V gene's germline CDR1 is MNHNY and CDR2 SVGAGI (reference sequence).

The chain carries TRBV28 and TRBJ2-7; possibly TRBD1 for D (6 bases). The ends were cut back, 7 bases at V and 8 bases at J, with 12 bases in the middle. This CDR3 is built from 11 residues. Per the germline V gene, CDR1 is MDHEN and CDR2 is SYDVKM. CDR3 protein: CASITGRQQYF. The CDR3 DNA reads TGTGCCAGCATCACAGGGCGCCAGCAGTACTTC.

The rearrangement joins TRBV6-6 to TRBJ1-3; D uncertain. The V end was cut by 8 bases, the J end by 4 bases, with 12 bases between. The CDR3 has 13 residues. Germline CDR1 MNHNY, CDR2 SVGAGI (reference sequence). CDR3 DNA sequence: TGTGCCAGCGGGCGGGATGCAGGAAACACCATATATTTT. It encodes CASGRDAGNTIYF.

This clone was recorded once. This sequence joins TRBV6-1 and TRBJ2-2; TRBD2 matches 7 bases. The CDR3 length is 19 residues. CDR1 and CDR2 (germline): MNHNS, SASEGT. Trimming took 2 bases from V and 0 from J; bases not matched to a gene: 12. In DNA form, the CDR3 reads TGTGCCAGCAGTGAAAGGAACACCATAGCGGGCGCGAACACCGGGGAGCTGTTTTTT. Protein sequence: CASSERNTIAGANTGELFF.

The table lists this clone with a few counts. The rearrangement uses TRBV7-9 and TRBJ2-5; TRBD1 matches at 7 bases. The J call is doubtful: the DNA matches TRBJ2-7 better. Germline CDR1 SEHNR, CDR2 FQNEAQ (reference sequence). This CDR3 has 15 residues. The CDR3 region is CASSLETGITYEQYF. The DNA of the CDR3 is TGTGCCAGCAGCCTGGAGACAGGGATTACCTACGAGCAGTACTTC.

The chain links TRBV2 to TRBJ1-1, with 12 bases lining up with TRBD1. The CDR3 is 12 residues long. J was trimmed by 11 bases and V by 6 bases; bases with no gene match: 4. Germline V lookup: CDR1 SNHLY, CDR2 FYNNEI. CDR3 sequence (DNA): TGTGCCAGCAGGGGACAGGGGGCTTCGGCTTTCTTT. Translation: CASRGQGASAFF.